The 3 T cell receptor beta chains listed next were all sequenced from one sample in a study of blood T cell repertoires in COVID-19. The repertoire was sequenced with immunoSEQ multiplex PCR; TCRdb's copy has only in-frame clones and lacks some. This sample has 110,000 or so clones, with approximately 76% found just once. Sequencing was performed on peripheral blood. Receptor source: a woman in her 70s with acute or convalescent COVID-19.

A few counts support this clone. The chain links TRBV7-8 to TRBJ1-1, with D maybe TRBD1 (6 bases). The germline gives CDR1 SGHVS, CDR2 FQNEAQ. V lost 5 bases, J lost 4 bases, and 14 bases lay in between. The CDR3 has 14 amino acids. The CDR3 reads CASSPLQGVTEAFF. The CDR3 coding sequence is TGTGCCAGCAGCCCATTACAGGGCGTCACTGAAGCTTTCTTT.

The CDR3 here is CAWEGQGHSPLHF. The CDR3 bases are TGTGCCTGGGAGGGACAGGGACATTCACCCCTCCACTTT. The V gene is TRBV30, the J gene TRBJ1-6; 9 nucleotides align to TRBD1. The CDR3 covers 13 residues. Germline V CDR1 and CDR2: GTSNPN, SVGIG (reference sequence). V lost 5 bases, J lost 8 bases, and 4 bases stayed unmatched. The full variable domain, with the rest looked up from reference TRBV30 and TRBJ1-6, is SQTIHQWPATLVQPVGSPLSLECTVEGTSNPNLYWYRQAAGRGLQLLFYSVGIGQISSEVPQNLSASRPQDRQFILSSKKLLLSDSGFYLCAWEGQGHSPLHFGNGTRLTVT.

This chain joins TRBV27 and TRBJ2-7; 9 nucleotides match TRBD1. V lost 6 bases, J lost 1 base, and 10 bases stayed unmatched. Germline lookup yields CDR1 MNHEY and CDR2 SMNVEV (reference sequence). The CDR3 extends over 16 amino acids. CDR3 sequence (DNA): TGTGCCAGCAGCCCGAACAGGGGGCGATTTTCCTACGAGCAGTACTTC. The encoded protein is CASSPNRGRFSYEQYF.